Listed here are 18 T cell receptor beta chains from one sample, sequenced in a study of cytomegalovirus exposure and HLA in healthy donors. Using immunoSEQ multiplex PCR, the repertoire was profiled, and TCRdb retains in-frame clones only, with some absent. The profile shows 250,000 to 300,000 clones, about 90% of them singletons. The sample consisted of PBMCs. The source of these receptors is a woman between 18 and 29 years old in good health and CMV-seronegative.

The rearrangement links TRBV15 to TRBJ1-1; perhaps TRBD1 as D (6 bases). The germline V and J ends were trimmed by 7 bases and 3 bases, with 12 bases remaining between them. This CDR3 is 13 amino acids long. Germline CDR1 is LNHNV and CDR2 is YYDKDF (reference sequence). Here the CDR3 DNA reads TGTGCCACCACGGGGGGCCTCGACACTGAAGCTTTCTTT. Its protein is CATTGGLDTEAFF. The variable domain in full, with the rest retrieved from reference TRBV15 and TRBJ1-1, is DAMVIQNPRYQVTQFGKPVTLSCSQTLNHNVMYWYQQKSSQAPKLLFHYYDKDFNNEADTPDNFQSRRPNTSFCFLDIRSPGLGDTAMYLCATTGGLDTEAFFGQGTRLTVV.

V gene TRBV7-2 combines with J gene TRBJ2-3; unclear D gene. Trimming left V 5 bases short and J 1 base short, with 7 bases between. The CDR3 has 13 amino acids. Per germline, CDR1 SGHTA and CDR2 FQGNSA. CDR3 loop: CASSPSGTDTQYF. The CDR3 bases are TGTGCCAGCAGCCCATCGGGCACAGATACGCAGTATTTT.

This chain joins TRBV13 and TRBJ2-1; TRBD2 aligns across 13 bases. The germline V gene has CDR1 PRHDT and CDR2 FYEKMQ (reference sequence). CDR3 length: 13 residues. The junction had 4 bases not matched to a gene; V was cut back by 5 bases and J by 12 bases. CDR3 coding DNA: TGTGCCAGCAGCGTCAGACTAGCGGGGGGGCAGTTCTTC. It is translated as CASSVRLAGGQFF.

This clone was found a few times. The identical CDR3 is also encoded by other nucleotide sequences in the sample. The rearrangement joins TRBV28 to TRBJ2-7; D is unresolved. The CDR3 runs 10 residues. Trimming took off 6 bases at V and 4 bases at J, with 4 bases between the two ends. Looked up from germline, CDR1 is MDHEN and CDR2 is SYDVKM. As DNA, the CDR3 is TGTGCCAGCAGCGCGTACGAGCAGTACTTC. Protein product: CASSAYEQYF.

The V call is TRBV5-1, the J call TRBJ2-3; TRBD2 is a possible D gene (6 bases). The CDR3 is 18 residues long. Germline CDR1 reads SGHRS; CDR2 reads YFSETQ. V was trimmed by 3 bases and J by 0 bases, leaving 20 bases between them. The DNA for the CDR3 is TGCGCCAGCAGCTCCCTACAGACTAGTCTCCCCAGCACAGATACGCAGTATTTT. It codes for CASSSLQTSLPSTDTQYF. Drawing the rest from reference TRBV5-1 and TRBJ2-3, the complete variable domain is KAGVTQTPRYLIKTRGQQVTLSCSPISGHRSVSWYQQTPGQGLQFLFEYFSETQRNKGNFPGRFSGRQFSNSRSEMNVSTLELGDSALYLCASSSLQTSLPSTDTQYFGPGTRLTVL.

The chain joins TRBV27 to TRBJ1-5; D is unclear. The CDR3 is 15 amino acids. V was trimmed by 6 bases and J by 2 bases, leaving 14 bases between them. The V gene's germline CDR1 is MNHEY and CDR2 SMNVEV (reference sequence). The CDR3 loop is CASRPAGNGNQPQHF. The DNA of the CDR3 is TGTGCCAGCAGACCCGCGGGGAACGGCAATCAGCCCCAGCATTTT.

CDR3 residues: CASSVAATGDGYTF. CDR3 DNA: TGTGCCAGCAGCGTAGCGGCGACAGGGGATGGCTACACCTTC. This chain links TRBV9 with TRBJ1-2, with 8 bases fitting TRBD1. J lost 6 bases, V lost 0 bases, and 4 bases had no gene match. Germline V gives CDR1 SGDLS, CDR2 YYNGEE. The CDR3 has 14 residues.

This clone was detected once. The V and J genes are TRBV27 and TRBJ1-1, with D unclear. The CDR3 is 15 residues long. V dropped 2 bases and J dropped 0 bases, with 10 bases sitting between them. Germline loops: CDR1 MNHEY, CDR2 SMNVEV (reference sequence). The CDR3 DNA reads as TGTGCCAGCAGTTTAGCAGGATTCATGAACACTGAAGCTTTCTTT. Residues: CASSLAGFMNTEAFF.

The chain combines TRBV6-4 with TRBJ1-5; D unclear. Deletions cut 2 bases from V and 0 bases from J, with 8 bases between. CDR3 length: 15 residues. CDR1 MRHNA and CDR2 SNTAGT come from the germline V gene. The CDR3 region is CASSDEGDSNQPQHF. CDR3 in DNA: TGTGCCAGCAGTGACGAGGGTGATAGCAATCAGCCCCAGCATTTT.

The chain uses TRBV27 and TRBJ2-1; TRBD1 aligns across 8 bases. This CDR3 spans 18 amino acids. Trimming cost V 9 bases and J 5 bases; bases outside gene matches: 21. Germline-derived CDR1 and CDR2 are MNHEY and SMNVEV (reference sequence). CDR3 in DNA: TGTGCCAGTAGGACAGGGTTTGGGTTGGGGGAAGTTAACAATGAGCAGTTCTTC. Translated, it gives CASRTGFGLGEVNNEQFF.

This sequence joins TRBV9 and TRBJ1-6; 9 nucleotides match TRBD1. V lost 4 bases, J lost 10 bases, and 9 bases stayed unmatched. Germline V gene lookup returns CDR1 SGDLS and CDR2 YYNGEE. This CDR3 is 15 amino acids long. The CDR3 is CASSPRTGDGSPLHF. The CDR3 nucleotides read TGTGCCAGCAGCCCCAGGACAGGGGATGGGTCACCCCTCCACTTT.

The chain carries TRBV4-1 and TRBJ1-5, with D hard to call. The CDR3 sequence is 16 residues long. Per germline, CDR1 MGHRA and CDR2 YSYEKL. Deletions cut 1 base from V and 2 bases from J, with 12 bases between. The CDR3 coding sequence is TGCGCCAGCAGCCAAGTCCTACCCCGAGGCAATCAGCCCCAGCATTTT. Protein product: CASSQVLPRGNQPQHF.

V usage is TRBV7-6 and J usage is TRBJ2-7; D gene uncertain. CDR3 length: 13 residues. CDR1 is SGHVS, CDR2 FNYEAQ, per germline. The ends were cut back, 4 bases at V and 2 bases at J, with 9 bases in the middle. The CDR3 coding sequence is TGTGCCAGCAGCTCGTATCTAACCTACGAGCAGTACTTC. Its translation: CASSSYLTYEQYF. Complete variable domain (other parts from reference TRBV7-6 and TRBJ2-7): GAGVSQSPRYKVTKRGQDVALRCDPISGHVSLYWYRQALGQGPEFLTYFNYEAQQDKSGLPNDRFSAERPEGSISTLTIQRTEQRDSAMYRCASSSYLTYEQYFGPGTRLTVT.

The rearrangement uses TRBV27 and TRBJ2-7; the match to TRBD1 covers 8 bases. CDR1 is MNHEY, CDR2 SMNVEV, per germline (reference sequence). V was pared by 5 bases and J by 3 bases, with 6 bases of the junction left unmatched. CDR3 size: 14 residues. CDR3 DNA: TGTGCCAGCAGTAGAGGACAGGGAGGCTACGAGCAGTACGTC. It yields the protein CASSRGQGGYEQYV.

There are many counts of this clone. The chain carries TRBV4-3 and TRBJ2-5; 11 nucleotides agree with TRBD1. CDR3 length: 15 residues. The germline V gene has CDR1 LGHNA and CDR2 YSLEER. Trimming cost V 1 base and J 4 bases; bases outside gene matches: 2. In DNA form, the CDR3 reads TGCGCCAGCAGCCAAGGGACAGGGGGCGCAGAGACCCAGTACTTC. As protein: CASSQGTGGAETQYF.

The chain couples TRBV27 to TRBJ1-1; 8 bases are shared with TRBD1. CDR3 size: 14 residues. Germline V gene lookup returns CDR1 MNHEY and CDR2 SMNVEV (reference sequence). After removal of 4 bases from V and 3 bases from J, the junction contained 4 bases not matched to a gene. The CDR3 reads CASSWGGQDTEAFF. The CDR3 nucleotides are TGTGCCAGCAGTTGGGGGGGACAGGACACTGAAGCTTTCTTT.

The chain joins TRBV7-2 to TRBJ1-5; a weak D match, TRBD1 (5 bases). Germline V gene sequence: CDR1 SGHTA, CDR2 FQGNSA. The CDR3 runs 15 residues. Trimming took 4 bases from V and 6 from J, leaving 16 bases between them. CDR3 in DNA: TGTGCCAGCAGCTCCGATTGGGGGGACGGTCAGCCCCAGCATTTT. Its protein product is CASSSDWGDGQPQHF.

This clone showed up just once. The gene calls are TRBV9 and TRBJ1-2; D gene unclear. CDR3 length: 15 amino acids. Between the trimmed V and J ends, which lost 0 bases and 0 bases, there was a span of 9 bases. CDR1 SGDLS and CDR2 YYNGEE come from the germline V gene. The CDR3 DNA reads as TGTGCCAGCAGCGTAGGGGAGACACCTAACTATGGCTACACCTTC. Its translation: CASSVGETPNYGYTF.